Listed below are T cell receptor beta chains from one sample, sequenced in a study of blood T cell repertoires in COVID-19. Some clones are missing from TCRdb's copy, which holds only in-frame ones; the method was immunoSEQ multiplex PCR. The sample has about 150,000 clones, around 90% seen once. The specimen was peripheral blood. These receptors were collected from a man aged 50-59 years with acute or convalescent COVID-19. Each CDR3 is given with its conserved first and last residue. D genes are given only for firm matches. The size field is filled for only some rows; it gives once, few, many or a size class.

.,TRBD2,TRBJ2-7,TRBV27,TGTGCCAGCAGTTCCGGGACTAGCGGATCCTACGAGCAGTACTTC,CASSSGTSGSYEQYF
.,.,TRBJ1-4,TRBV18,TGTGCCAGCTCACCGGGACTTAATGAAAAACTGTTTTTT,CASSPGLNEKLFF
once,.,TRBJ1-1,TRBV28,TGTGCCAGCAGTTTACAGATGAACACTGAAGCTTTCTTT,CASSLQMNTEAFF
.,.,TRBJ1-5,TRBV4-1,TGCGCCAGCAGCCAAGTCAACAGGGCCGGTCAGCCCCAGCATTTT,CASSQVNRAGQPQHF
.,.,TRBJ2-1,TRBV11-3,TGTGCCAGCAGCCCATCCGACACCGCCGACAATGAGCAGTTCTTC,CASSPSDTADNEQFF
.,.,TRBJ1-1,TRBV2,TGTGCCAGCTACAGGGATGACACTGAAGCTTTCTTT,CASYRDDTEAFF
.,.,TRBJ2-6,TRBV5-5,TGTGCCAGCAGCTTGGCGGTTGCTGGGGCCAACGTCCTGACTTTC,CASSLAVAGANVLTF
.,.,TRBJ2-7,TRBV27,TGTGCCAGCGCAGACTTGATCCCCTGGGAGCGGCAGTACTTC,CASADLIPWERQYF
.,.,TRBJ2-1,TRBV5-8,TGTGCCAGCAGCTTGAAAGGAGCTGGCTCCTACAATGAGCAGTTCTTC,CASSLKGAGSYNEQFF
.,.,TRBJ2-3,TRBV11-3,TGTGCCAGCAGTCCCGAATTCCGGAGCACAGATACGCAGTATTTT,CASSPEFRSTDTQYF
.,TRBD2,TRBJ2-7,TRBV10-3,TGTGCCATCGGGGGACTAGCGGGAGAGAGCGAGCAGTACTTC,CAIGGLAGESEQYF
.,.,TRBJ2-6,TRBV6-2/TRBV6-3,TGTGCCAGCAGTTACTCCAGGGCTGGGGCCAACGTCCTGACTTTC,CASSYSRAGANVLTF
.,.,TRBJ1-1,TRBV5-1,TGCGCCAGCCGGATGACAGCTCTGAACACTGAAGCTTTCTTT,CASRMTALNTEAFF
.,TRBD1,TRBJ1-5,TRBV9,TGTGCCAGCAGCTCAGGACAGGGAAGTCGTCAGCCCCAGCATTTT,CASSSGQGSRQPQHF
.,TRBD2,TRBJ2-3,TRBV5-1,TGCGCCAGCAGCTTGTCCCTAGCGGGGGGGCCGGTCACAGATACGCAGTATTTT,CASSLSLAGGPVTDTQYF
.,TRBD1,TRBJ2-3,TRBV5-1,TGCGCCAGTGGAGGGACAGGGATGGCAGATACGCAGTATTTT,CASGGTGMADTQYF
.,.,TRBJ2-7,TRBV27,TGTGCCAGCAGTTCACGCAAGGGGGCCTACGAGCAGTACTTC,CASSSRKGAYEQYF
.,TRBD1,TRBJ1-3,TRBV7-8,TGTGCCAGCAGCTCCCGGATGGGGGGACAGTCTGGAAACACCATATATTTT,CASSSRMGGQSGNTIYF
.,.,TRBJ2-3,TRBV9,TGTGCCAGCAGCGTAGCTGGGGGGGCCACAGATACGCAGTATTTT,CASSVAGGATDTQYF
.,.,TRBJ2-1,TRBV10-3,TGTGCCATCAGTGACCCGGCCCAGGGGAGCTCCTACAATGAGCAGTTCTTC,CAISDPAQGSSYNEQFF
.,.,TRBJ2-7,TRBV14,TGTGCCAGCAGCCAAGATTGGGGCAGGGGCTACGAGCAGTACTTC,CASSQDWGRGYEQYF
.,TRBD2,TRBJ2-3,TRBV2,TGTGCCAGCAGTGAAGGGACAAGACTAGCCCAAGATACGCAGTATTTT,CASSEGTRLAQDTQYF
.,TRBD1,TRBJ2-7,TRBV7-9,TGTGCCAGCAGCACGCGGGGACAGGGTAGCTACGAGCAGTACTTC,CASSTRGQGSYEQYF
.,TRBD1,TRBJ1-4,TRBV25-1,TGTGCCAGCAGTGAATTTCAGGGGGCAGGTGAAAAACTGTTTTTT,CASSEFQGAGEKLFF
.,.,TRBJ2-1,TRBV19,TGTGCCAGTAGTCGGCGGTTAGCGCCAATTTCCTACAATGAGCAGTTCTTC,CASSRRLAPISYNEQFF
.,TRBD1,TRBJ1-6,TRBV9,TGTGCCAGCAGCGACGGTCGGACAGGGGGCGAAATTTATTCACCCCTCCACTTT,CASSDGRTGGEIYSPLHF
.,.,TRBJ1-1,TRBV2,TGTGCCAGCGGCAAGACAGAGAACACTGAAGCTTTCTTT,CASGKTENTEAFF
.,TRBD1,TRBJ1-5,TRBV28,TGTGCCAGCAGTTTCGAGGGGGCGGGCAATCAGCCCCAGCATTTT,CASSFEGAGNQPQHF
.,.,TRBJ1-1,TRBV27,TGTGCCAGCAGTTTAATGGGGGGGCCGGGAACTGAAGCTTTCTTT,CASSLMGGPGTEAFF
.,.,TRBJ2-7,TRBV7-2,TGTGCCAGCAGCTTATACAGGGTCAACGAGCAGTACTTC,CASSLYRVNEQYF
.,.,TRBJ1-6,TRBV5-1,TGCGCCAGCAGCTTGGCCCGTCAGGGAAGTTCACCCCTCCACTTT,CASSLARQGSSPLHF
.,TRBD2,TRBJ2-2,TRBV3-1/TRBV3-2,TGTGCCAGCGCTAGCGGGAGCATCGCGAACACCGGGGAGCTGTTTTTT,CASASGSIANTGELFF
.,TRBD1,TRBJ1-3,TRBV10-3,TGTGCCATCAGTCAAGCGACAGGGTCGGCCGTTACCTCTGGAAACACCATATATTTT,CAISQATGSAVTSGNTIYF
once,TRBD1,TRBJ2-1,TRBV9,TGTGCCAGCAGCCCGACCGGGACAGGGGGTTACAATGAGCAGTTCTTC,CASSPTGTGGYNEQFF
once,.,TRBJ1-6,TRBV15,TGTGCCACCAGCAGAGTAGGACAACCACCCCTCCACTTT,CATSRVGQPPLHF
.,.,TRBJ2-5,TRBV15,TGTGCCACCAGCATGCGACACTCTCAAGAGACCCAGTACTTC,CATSMRHSQETQYF
.,.,TRBJ2-5,TRBV6-2/TRBV6-3,TGTGCCAGCAGTTACTCGGACTTCGAGCAAGAGACCCAGTACTTC,CASSYSDFEQETQYF
.,.,TRBJ2-2,TRBV27,TGTGCCAGCAGTTTAATAGCCGGGGAGCTGTTTTTT,CASSLIAGELFF
.,.,TRBJ1-1,TRBV10-3,TGTGCCATCAGGGGGATAAACAGGGCCGATGAAGCTTTCTTT,CAIRGINRADEAFF
.,.,TRBJ1-1,TRBV6-2/TRBV6-3,TGTGCCAGCAGTTATAAGGGGTCAGTCACTGAAGCTTTCTTT,CASSYKGSVTEAFF
.,.,TRBJ1-6,TRBV6-7,TGTGCCAGCAGTTACTCCGATTCACCCCTCCACTTT,CASSYSDSPLHF
.,TRBD1,TRBJ2-7,TRBV2,TGTGCCAGCAGTGTGCGGACAGGGGGACTCTACGAGCAGTACTTC,CASSVRTGGLYEQYF
once,.,TRBJ1-4,TRBV4-2,TGTGCCAGCAGCCAAGTTATCGGTGAAAAACTGTTTTTT,CASSQVIGEKLFF
few,TRBD1,TRBJ1-2,TRBV20-1,TGCAGTGCTGGGACAGACTATGGCTACACCTTC,CSAGTDYGYTF
.,TRBD1,TRBJ2-1,TRBV19,TGTGCCAGTAGTAGGTGGCCGGGACAGGACTACAATGAGCAGTTCTTC,CASSRWPGQDYNEQFF
.,.,TRBJ2-1,TRBV5-4,TGTGCCAGCAGCTTGGGCGGTAGCTCCTACAATGAGCAGTTCTTC,CASSLGGSSYNEQFF
.,TRBD1,TRBJ1-2,TRBV28,TGTGCCAGCAGTTCCCCGGCCCTGACAGGGGGCGTCGGCTATGGCTACACCTTC,CASSSPALTGGVGYGYTF
.,.,TRBJ2-1,TRBV2,TGTGCCAGCAGTGACCAAACCACAGGTGAGCAGTTCTTC,CASSDQTTGEQFF
.,.,TRBJ2-2,TRBV7-9,TGTGCCAGCAGCTTAGTTCAGGCCGGGGAGCTGTTTTTT,CASSLVQAGELFF
.,.,TRBJ2-1,TRBV28,TGTGCCAGCAGTTTGTATAGGAGCTCCTACAATGAGCAGTTCTTC,CASSLYRSSYNEQFF
.,.,TRBJ2-2,TRBV30,TGTGCCTGGCTTGGTCGGGGGTCGAACACCGGGGAGCTGTTTTTT,CAWLGRGSNTGELFF
.,.,TRBJ1-2,TRBV5-4,TGTGCCAGCAGCTTGGGGCCAGGGGATGGCTACACCTTC,CASSLGPGDGYTF
.,TRBD1,TRBJ2-5,TRBV6-5,TGTGCCAGCAGTTACTCCCCAGGGGGCCAGACCCAGTACTTC,CASSYSPGGQTQYF
.,TRBD1,TRBJ1-1,TRBV19,TGTGCCAGTACGGACAGGGCGAACACTGAAGCTTTCTTT,CASTDRANTEAFF
.,TRBD1,TRBJ1-1,TRBV2,TGTGCCAGCAGTGAGACAGGGGGTATGAACACTGAAGCTTTCTTT,CASSETGGMNTEAFF
.,.,TRBJ2-7,TRBV7-8,TGTGCCAGCAGCCCCCAAACAGGGTTCGACGAGCAGTACTTC,CASSPQTGFDEQYF
.,.,TRBJ2-5,TRBV2,TGTGCCAGCAGTTACCCGGGTGTCGAGACCCAGTACTTC,CASSYPGVETQYF
.,.,TRBJ1-6,TRBV6-5,TGTGCCAGCCGGGGGGGCTATAATTCACCCCTCCACTTT,CASRGGYNSPLHF
.,TRBD2,TRBJ2-5,TRBV19,TGTGCCAGTAGTATAACGGGAGGTGGAGAGACCCAGTACTTC,CASSITGGGETQYF
.,.,TRBJ1-1,TRBV18,TGTGCCAGCTCACCCCGGGGGGAGGGCACTGAAGCTTTCTTT,CASSPRGEGTEAFF